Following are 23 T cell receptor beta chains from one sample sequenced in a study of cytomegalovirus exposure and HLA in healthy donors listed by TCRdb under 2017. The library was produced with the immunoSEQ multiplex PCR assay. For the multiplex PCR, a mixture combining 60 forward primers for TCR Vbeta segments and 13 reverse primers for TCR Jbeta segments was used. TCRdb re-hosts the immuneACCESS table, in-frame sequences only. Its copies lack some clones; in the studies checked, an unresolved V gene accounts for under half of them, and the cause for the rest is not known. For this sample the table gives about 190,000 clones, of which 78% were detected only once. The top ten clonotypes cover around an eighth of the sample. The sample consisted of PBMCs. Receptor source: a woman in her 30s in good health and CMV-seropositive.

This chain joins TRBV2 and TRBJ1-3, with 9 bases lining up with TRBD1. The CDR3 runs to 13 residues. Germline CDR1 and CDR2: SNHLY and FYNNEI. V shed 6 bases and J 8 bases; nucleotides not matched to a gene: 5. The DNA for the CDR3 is TGTGCCAGCAGCGGACAGGGGAGGGACACCATATATTTT. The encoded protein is CASSGQGRDTIYF.

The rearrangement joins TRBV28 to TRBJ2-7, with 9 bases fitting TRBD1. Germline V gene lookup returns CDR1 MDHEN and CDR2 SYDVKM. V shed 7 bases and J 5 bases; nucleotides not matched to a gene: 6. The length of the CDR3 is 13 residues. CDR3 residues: CASTGQGSDEQYF. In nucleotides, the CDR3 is TGTGCCAGCACCGGACAGGGGTCAGACGAGCAGTACTTC.

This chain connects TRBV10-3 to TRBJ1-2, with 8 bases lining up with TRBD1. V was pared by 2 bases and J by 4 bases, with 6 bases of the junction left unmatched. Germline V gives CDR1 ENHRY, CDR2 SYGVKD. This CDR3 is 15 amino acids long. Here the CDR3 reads CAISEDRGIPYGYTF. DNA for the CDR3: TGTGCCATCAGTGAGGACAGGGGAATACCCTATGGCTACACCTTC.

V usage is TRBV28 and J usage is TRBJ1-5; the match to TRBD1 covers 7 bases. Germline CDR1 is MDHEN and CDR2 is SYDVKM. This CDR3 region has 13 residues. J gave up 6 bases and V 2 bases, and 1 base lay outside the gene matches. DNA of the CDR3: TGTGCCAGCAGTTTAAACAGGGGTCAGCCCCAGCATTTT. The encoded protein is CASSLNRGQPQHF. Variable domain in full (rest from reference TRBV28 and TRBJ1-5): DVKVTQSSRYLVKRTGEKVFLECVQDMDHENMFWYRQDPGLGLRLIYFSYDVKMKEKGDIPEGYSVSREKKERFSLILESASTNQTSMYLCASSLNRGQPQHFGDGTRLSIL.

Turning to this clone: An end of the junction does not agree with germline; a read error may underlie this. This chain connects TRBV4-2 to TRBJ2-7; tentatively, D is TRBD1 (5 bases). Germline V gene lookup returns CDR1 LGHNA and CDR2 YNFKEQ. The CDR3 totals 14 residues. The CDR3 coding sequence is TGTGACAGCAGCCCAGGGATCTCCGACTACGAGCAGTACTTC. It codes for CDSSPGISDYEQYF.

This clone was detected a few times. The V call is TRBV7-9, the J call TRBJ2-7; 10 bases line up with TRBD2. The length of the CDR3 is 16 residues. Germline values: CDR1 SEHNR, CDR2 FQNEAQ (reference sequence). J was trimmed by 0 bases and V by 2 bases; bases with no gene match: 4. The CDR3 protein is CASSLILAGDSYEQYF. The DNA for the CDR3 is TGTGCCAGCAGCTTAATCCTAGCGGGGGACTCCTACGAGCAGTACTTC.

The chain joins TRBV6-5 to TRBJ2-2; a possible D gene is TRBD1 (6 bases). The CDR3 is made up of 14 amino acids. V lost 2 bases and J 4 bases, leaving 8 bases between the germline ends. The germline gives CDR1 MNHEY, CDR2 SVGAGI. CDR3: CASSYRGGTGELFF. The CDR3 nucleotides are TGTGCCAGCAGTTACCGAGGGGGCACCGGGGAGCTGTTTTTT.

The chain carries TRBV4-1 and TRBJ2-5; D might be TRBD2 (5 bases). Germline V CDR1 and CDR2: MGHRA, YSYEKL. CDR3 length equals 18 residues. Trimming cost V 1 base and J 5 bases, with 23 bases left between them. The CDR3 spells CASSQGPGERQFRETQYF. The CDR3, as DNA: TGCGCCAGCAGCCAAGGTCCCGGGGAGCGGCAGTTTCGGGAGACCCAGTACTTC.

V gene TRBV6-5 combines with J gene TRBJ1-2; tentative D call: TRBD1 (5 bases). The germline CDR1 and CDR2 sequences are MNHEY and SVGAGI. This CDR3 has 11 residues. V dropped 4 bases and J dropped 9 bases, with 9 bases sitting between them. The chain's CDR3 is CASSSQGSYTF. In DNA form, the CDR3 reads TGTGCCAGCAGTTCCCAGGGAAGCTACACCTTC.

CDR3 DNA sequence: TGTGCCAGCAGCGTCGCGGGACAGGCCTCGAACACTGAAGCTTTCTTT. Translating gives CASSVAGQASNTEAFF. The chain uses TRBV9 and TRBJ1-1; 8 bases match TRBD1. V dropped 2 bases and J dropped 1; count of bases not matched to a gene: 7. CDR3 length: 16 residues. Germline V gene data show CDR1 as SGDLS and CDR2 as YYNGEE.

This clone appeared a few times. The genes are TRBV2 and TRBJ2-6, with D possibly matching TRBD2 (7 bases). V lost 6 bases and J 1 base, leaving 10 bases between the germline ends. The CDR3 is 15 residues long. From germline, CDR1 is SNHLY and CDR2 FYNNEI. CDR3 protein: CASRGGASGANVLTF. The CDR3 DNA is TGTGCCAGCAGGGGGGGGGCATCTGGGGCCAACGTCCTGACTTTC.

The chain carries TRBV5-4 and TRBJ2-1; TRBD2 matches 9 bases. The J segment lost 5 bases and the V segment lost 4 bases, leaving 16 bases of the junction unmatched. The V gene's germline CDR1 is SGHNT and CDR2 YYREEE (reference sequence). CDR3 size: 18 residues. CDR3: CASSGGAGGRANDNEQFF. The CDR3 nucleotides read TGTGCCAGCAGCGGGGGAGCTGGCGGGAGGGCCAATGACAATGAGCAGTTCTTC.

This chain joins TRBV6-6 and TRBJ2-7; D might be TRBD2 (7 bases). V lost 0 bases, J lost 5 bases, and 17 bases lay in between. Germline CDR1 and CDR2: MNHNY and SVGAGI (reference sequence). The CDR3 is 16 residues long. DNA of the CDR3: TGTGCCAGCAGTTACTCAGGGGGGGGTGGACGGGACGAGCAGTACTTC. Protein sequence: CASSYSGGGGRDEQYF.

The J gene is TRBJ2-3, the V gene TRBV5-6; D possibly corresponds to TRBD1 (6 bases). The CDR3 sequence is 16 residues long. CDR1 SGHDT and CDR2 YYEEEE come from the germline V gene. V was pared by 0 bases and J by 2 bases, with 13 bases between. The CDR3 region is CASSLGAQGSTDTQYF. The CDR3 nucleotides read TGTGCCAGCAGCTTGGGGGCCCAGGGGTCCACAGATACGCAGTATTTT.

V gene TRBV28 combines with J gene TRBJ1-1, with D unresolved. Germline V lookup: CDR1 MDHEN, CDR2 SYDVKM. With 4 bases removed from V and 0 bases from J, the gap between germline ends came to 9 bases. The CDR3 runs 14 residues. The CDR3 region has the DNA TGTGCCAGCAGTTATTCGAGAATGAACACTGAAGCTTTCTTT. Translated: CASSYSRMNTEAFF.

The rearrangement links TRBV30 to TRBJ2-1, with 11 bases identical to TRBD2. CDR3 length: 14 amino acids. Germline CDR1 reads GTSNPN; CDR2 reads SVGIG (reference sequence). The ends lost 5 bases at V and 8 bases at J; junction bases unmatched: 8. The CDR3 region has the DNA TGTGCCTGGGAATCTCTAGCGGGAGGAGATGAGCAGTTCTTC. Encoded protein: CAWESLAGGDEQFF.

CDR3 in DNA: TGCGCCAGCAGTGAGTCGAGAGGAACCAATGAGCAGTTCTTC. Its protein is CASSESRGTNEQFF. The chain is built from TRBV10-1 and TRBJ2-1; D ambiguous. The CDR3 is 14 amino acids. Trimming left V 0 bases short and J 6 bases short, with 9 bases between. Germline CDR1 reads WNHNN; CDR2 reads SYGVQD (reference sequence).

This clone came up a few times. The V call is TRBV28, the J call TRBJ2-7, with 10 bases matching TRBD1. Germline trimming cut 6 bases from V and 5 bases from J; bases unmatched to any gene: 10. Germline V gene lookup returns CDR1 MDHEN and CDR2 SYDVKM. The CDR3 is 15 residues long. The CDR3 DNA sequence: TGTGCCAGCAGGGGACAGGGGCGTATCCTACACGAGCAGTACTTC. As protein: CASRGQGRILHEQYF.

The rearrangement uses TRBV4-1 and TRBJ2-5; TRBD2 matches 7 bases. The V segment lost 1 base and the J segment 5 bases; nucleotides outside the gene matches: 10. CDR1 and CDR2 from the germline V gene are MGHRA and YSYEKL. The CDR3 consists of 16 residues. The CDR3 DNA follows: TGCGCCAGCAGCCAAGGGATGGTAAGGGGAGGGGAGACCCAGTACTTC. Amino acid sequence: CASSQGMVRGGETQYF.

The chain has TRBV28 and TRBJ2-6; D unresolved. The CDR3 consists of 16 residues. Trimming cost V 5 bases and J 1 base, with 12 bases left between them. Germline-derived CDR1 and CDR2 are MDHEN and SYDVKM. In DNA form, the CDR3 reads TGTGCCAGCAGTCTTGCAGTACCATCTGGGGCCAACGTCCTGACTTTC. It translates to CASSLAVPSGANVLTF.

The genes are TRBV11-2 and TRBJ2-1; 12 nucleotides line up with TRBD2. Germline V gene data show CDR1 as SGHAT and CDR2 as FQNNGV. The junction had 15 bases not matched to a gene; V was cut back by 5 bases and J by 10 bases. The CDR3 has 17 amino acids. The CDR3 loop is CASSPQGLAGLVGEQFF. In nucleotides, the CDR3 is TGTGCCAGCAGCCCCCAGGGACTAGCGGGTTTGGTGGGAGAGCAGTTCTTC.

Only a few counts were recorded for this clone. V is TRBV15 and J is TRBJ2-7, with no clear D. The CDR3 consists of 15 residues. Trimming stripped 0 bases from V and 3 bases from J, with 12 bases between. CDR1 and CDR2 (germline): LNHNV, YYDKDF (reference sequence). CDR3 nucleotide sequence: TGTGCCACCAGCAGAGATCGAGTCAGACTCTACGAGCAGTACTTC. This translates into CATSRDRVRLYEQYF.

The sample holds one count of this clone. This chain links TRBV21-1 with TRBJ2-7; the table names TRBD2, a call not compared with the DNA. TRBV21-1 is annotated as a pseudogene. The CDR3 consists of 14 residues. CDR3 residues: CASSRKRACYEQYF. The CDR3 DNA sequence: TGTGCCAGCAGCCGGAAGCGAGCATGCTACGAGCAGTACTTC.